This paragraph reports one T cell receptor beta chain. The germline V and J ends were trimmed by 10 bases and 2 bases, with 17 bases remaining between them. Germline CDR1 reads MNHEY; CDR2 reads SVGAGI. The CDR3 contains 14 residues. This sample was taken from a study of control samples from healthy donors and cancer patients. Using immunoSEQ multiplex PCR, the repertoire was profiled, and TCRdb retains in-frame clones only, with some absent. The sample gives some 120,000 clones, approximately 92% of which show up once; less than 1.5% is in the top ten. The rearrangement uses TRBV6-5 and TRBJ1-1, with TRBD1 as a possible D gene (5 bases). Sequenced material: PBMCs. This TCR was sampled from a woman aged 50 to 60 with colorectal cancer. In DNA, the CDR3 is TGTGCCACCCAGGGAGAAACGGAAAACACTGAAGCTTTCTTT. This codes for CATQGETENTEAFF.